A single sample gave rise to the 8 T cell receptor beta chains below, sequenced in a study of T cell clones after liver transplantation. Proliferating CFSE-low MLR cells were sequenced to define alloreactive TCRbeta sequences. TCRdb keeps only in-frame clones here, not all; method: immunoSEQ multiplex PCR. This sample has some 110 clones, with around 49% found just once. These receptors have no identified antigens. Sequencing used CD8+ T cells from cultured PBMCs. The source is a human patient who received a liver transplant. Some T cells may be the graft donor's.

The chain links TRBV2 to TRBJ1-2; no definite D call. Trimming took 4 bases from V and 4 from J, leaving 19 bases between them. The length of the CDR3 is 16 residues. The V gene's germline CDR1 is SNHLY and CDR2 FYNNEI. The CDR3 sequence: CASSVHTYRKTYGYTF. As DNA, the CDR3 is TGTGCCAGCAGTGTACACACTTACCGAAAGACCTATGGCTACACCTTC.

The chain is built from TRBV27 and TRBJ2-1; tentative D call: TRBD2 (6 bases). The germline gives CDR1 MNHEY, CDR2 SMNVEV (reference sequence). Trimming shortened V by 6 bases and J by 2 bases, and 14 bases separated the two germline ends. The CDR3 runs 15 residues. This CDR3 reads CASSTGTRAYNEQFF. The CDR3 DNA sequence: TGTGCCAGCAGCACCGGGACTCGCGCCTACAATGAGCAGTTCTTC.

This clone was seen a few times. The chain links TRBV4-3 to TRBJ2-1, with 8 bases matching TRBD2. J gave up 2 bases and V 4 bases, and 4 bases lay outside the gene matches. The CDR3 is 15 residues long. The germline CDR1 and CDR2 sequences are LGHNA and YSLEER. The CDR3 sequence: CASSLRAGAYNEQFF. CDR3 nucleotide sequence: TGCGCCAGCAGCCTTAGAGCGGGGGCCTACAATGAGCAGTTCTTC.

The chain joins TRBV27 to TRBJ2-1; 12 nucleotides agree with TRBD2. The germline gives CDR1 MNHEY, CDR2 SMNVEV (reference sequence). This CDR3 has 15 amino acids. Trimming took 5 bases from V and 4 from J; bases not matched to a gene: 3. CDR3: CASSAGTSGYNEQFF. CDR3 bases: TGTGCCAGCAGTGCAGGGACTAGCGGGTACAATGAGCAGTTCTTC.

This chain joins TRBV4-1 and TRBJ2-3; 7 nucleotides line up with TRBD2. CDR3 length: 20 amino acids. The germline CDR1 and CDR2 sequences are MGHRA and YSYEKL. Trimming took 2 bases from V and 1 from J; bases not matched to a gene: 18. The CDR3 sequence: CASSQLYPRTRGVGTDTQYF. In DNA, the CDR3 is TGCGCCAGCAGCCAACTCTATCCCCGGACTAGAGGGGTGGGCACAGATACGCAGTATTTT.

This clone was counted a single time. The chain employs TRBV29-1 and TRBJ1-2; 10 bases agree with TRBD1. Germline lookup yields CDR1 SQVTM and CDR2 ANQGSEA. The CDR3 runs 17 residues. Trimming at V came to 3 bases and at J to 4 bases, leaving 14 bases not matched to a gene. This chain's CDR3 is CSVDRADRGDPGYGYTF. As DNA, the CDR3 is TGCAGCGTTGATCGCGCGGACAGGGGGGACCCTGGCTATGGCTACACCTTC.

The V and J genes are TRBV28 and TRBJ2-7, with D perhaps assigned TRBD1 or TRBD2 (5 bases each). The CDR3 contains 14 residues. Per germline, CDR1 MDHEN and CDR2 SYDVKM. V shed 5 bases and J shed 0 bases, with 11 bases lying between them. CDR3 loop: CASSLLGASYEQYF. CDR3 DNA: TGTGCCAGCAGTCTACTCGGGGCCTCCTACGAGCAGTACTTC.

This chain uses TRBV19 with TRBJ2-1; 7 bases align to TRBD2. CDR1 is LNHDA and CDR2 is SQIVND in the germline V gene (reference sequence). The CDR3 extends over 15 amino acids. V was pared by 3 bases and J by 4 bases, with 6 bases of the junction left unmatched. CDR3 loop: CASSILGGDYNEQFF. The DNA for the CDR3 is TGTGCCAGTAGTATTTTGGGAGGGGATTACAATGAGCAGTTCTTC.